The rows below give T cell receptor beta chains drawn from one sample of a study of shared clonotypes between healthy human individuals. Sequencing was performed with immunoSEQ multiplex PCR; in TCRdb, only in-frame clones are kept and a portion is missing. The sample includes approximately 2.5 million clones, roughly 93% of them seen just once. The sequenced material came from naive CD4+ T cells from PBMCs. These receptor sequences come from a man aged 18 to 35 in good health. Some clones in this sample may be carry-over from other donors' samples. Each CDR3 is given with its conserved first and last residue. The D gene is left open where the match is weak. The listing skips clone size in some rows; elsewhere it reads once, few, many or a size class.

CDR3	DNA	V	size	J	D
CASSVELAGVGSYNEQFF	TGTGCCAGCAGCGTAGAACTAGCGGGAGTGGGCTCCTACAATGAGCAGTTCTTC	TRBV9	NA	TRBJ2-1	TRBD2
CSVKLNTEAFF	TGCAGCGTGAAATTGAACACTGAAGCTTTCTTT	TRBV29-1	few	TRBJ1-1	NA
CASSAGLAVYEQYF	TGTGCCAGCAGCGCGGGACTAGCGGTCTACGAGCAGTACTTC	TRBV9	NA	TRBJ2-7	TRBD2
CASSRTYQETQYF	TGCGCCAGCAGCCGAACGTACCAAGAGACCCAGTACTTC	TRBV5-1	NA	TRBJ2-5	NA
CASSPRTGSTYEQYF	TGCGCCAGCAGCCCCCGGACAGGGAGTACCTACGAGCAGTACTTC	TRBV4-1	NA	TRBJ2-7	TRBD1
CASSPGRRLYEQYF	TGTGCCAGCTCACCCGGTCGGCGACTCTACGAGCAGTACTTC	TRBV18	once	TRBJ2-7	NA
CASLTGPIARGTQYF	TGTGCCAGTCTGACCGGGCCTATAGCGAGGGGTACGCAGTATTTT	TRBV2	NA	TRBJ2-3	NA
CAWTTGGTIYF	TGTGCCTGGACTACAGGGGGAACCATATATTTT	TRBV30	NA	TRBJ1-3	TRBD1
CASSLRRDRGQDPTLLWGYTF	TGTGCCAGCAGTCTCCGCCGGGACAGGGGTCAGGATCCGACTTTACTATGGGGCTACACCTTC	TRBV27	NA	TRBJ1-2	TRBD1
CASTSSGTEQYF	TGTGCCAGCACCTCATCCGGGACAGAGCAGTACTTC	TRBV6-5	NA	TRBJ2-7	NA
CASKRGSTDTQYF	TGTGCCAGCAAGCGTGGGTCGACAGATACGCAGTATTTT	TRBV13	NA	TRBJ2-3	NA
CASSTGLGYTF	TGTGCCAGCAGCACGGGGCTTGGCTACACCTTC	TRBV7-9	NA	TRBJ1-2	NA
CASSLGPDEQFF	TGTGCCAGCAGCTTAGGGCCCGATGAGCAGTTCTTC	TRBV11-2	NA	TRBJ2-1	NA
CASSQGNEKLFF	TGTGCCAGCAGTCAGGGTAATGAAAAACTGTTTTTT	TRBV28	NA	TRBJ1-4	NA
CASSSHERRLATNEKLFF	TGTGCCAGCAGCTCACATGAACGGCGGCTTGCAACTAATGAAAAACTGTTTTTT	TRBV11-2	NA	TRBJ1-4	NA
CSVTNANTEAFF	TGCAGCGTGACGAATGCGAACACTGAAGCTTTCTTT	TRBV29-1	once	TRBJ1-1	NA
CASGRADTGELFF	TGTGCCAGCGGGAGGGCCGACACCGGGGAGCTGTTTTTT	TRBV10-3	NA	TRBJ2-2	TRBD2
CASSERDSLYGYTF	TGTGCCAGCAGTGAAAGGGACAGCTTGTATGGCTACACCTTC	TRBV6-1	NA	TRBJ1-2	TRBD1
CASIVGNSPLHF	TGTGCCAGCATCGTGGGTAATTCACCCCTCCACTTT	TRBV2	NA	TRBJ1-6	NA
CASSEYHAEWGTDTQYF	TGTGCCAGCAGTGAATATCACGCGGAGTGGGGCACAGATACGCAGTATTTT	TRBV25-1	NA	TRBJ2-3	NA
CASSFPGASGFGTQYF	TGTGCCAGCAGCTTCCCGGGGGCTAGCGGGTTTGGGACCCAGTACTTC	TRBV7-2	NA	TRBJ2-5	TRBD2
CASSPAGRGTEAFF	TGTGCCAGCAGCCCCGCGGGGCGAGGCACTGAAGCTTTCTTT	TRBV5-4	NA	TRBJ1-1	NA
CSAPRGSQTRNEQFF	TGCAGCGCGCCAAGGGGGAGCCAAACCCGGAATGAGCAGTTCTTC	TRBV29-1	NA	TRBJ2-1	NA
CASSLDELSEARGYTF	TGTGCCAGCAGCTTAGACGAATTGTCGGAAGCAAGGGGCTACACCTTC	TRBV7-9	NA	TRBJ1-2	NA
CASSRSGDYSGNTIYF	TGCGCCAGCTCCCGTAGCGGGGATTACTCTGGAAACACCATATATTTT	TRBV5-1	NA	TRBJ1-3	NA
CASSLVGGTDTQYF	TGTGCCAGCAGCTTAGTGGGGGGTACAGATACGCAGTATTTT	TRBV7-9	NA	TRBJ2-3	NA
CASSDDVRNNQPQHF	TGTGCCAGCAGTGACGATGTGAGGAACAATCAGCCCCAGCATTTT	TRBV6-4	once	TRBJ1-5	NA
CASSPPPGRATNEKLFF	TGTGCCAGCTCACCACCCCCGGGACGGGCAACTAATGAAAAACTGTTTTTT	TRBV18	NA	TRBJ1-4	NA
CAWNRGYEQYF	TGTGCCTGGAATCGTGGCTACGAGCAGTACTTC	TRBV30	NA	TRBJ2-7	NA
CASSLVKGGMDQPQHF	TGTGCCAGCAGCTTAGTTAAGGGGGGCATGGATCAGCCCCAGCATTTT	TRBV7-2	once	TRBJ1-5	NA
CASSLAPAYGELFF	TGCGCCAGCAGCTTGGCCCCAGCCTACGGGGAGCTGTTTTTT	TRBV5-1	NA	TRBJ2-2	NA
CASSSEGQGGEKLFF	TGTGCCAGCAGTTCCGAGGGACAGGGAGGTGAAAAACTGTTTTTT	TRBV6-5	NA	TRBJ1-4	TRBD1
CASSSGTGAFF	TGTGCCAGCAGCTCCGGGACCGGAGCTTTCTTT	TRBV7-9	NA	TRBJ1-1	NA
CASSASGQGRTEAFF	TGTGCCAGCAGCGCCTCGGGACAGGGCAGGACTGAAGCTTTCTTT	TRBV9	NA	TRBJ1-1	TRBD1
CASSLLREETGNEQFF	TGTGCCAGCAGTTTACTCCGGGAGGAAACCGGGAATGAGCAGTTCTTC	TRBV28	NA	TRBJ2-1	TRBD2
CASSLVHSLRGNEQFF	TGTGCCAGCAGCTTAGTTCACTCCCTAAGAGGGAATGAGCAGTTCTTC	TRBV7-2	NA	TRBJ2-1	NA
CASSPTPGPYEQYF	TGTGCCAGCAGTCCTACTCCGGGACCCTACGAGCAGTACTTC	TRBV7-3	NA	TRBJ2-7	NA
CASSMDPGTDTQYF	TGTGCCAGCAGTATGGACCCAGGCACAGATACGCAGTATTTT	TRBV6-4	NA	TRBJ2-3	NA
CASSLGRPSSYNEQFF	TGTGCCAGCAGCTTAGGTCGGCCGAGCTCCTACAATGAGCAGTTCTTC	TRBV7-8	once	TRBJ2-1	NA
CASSYGLAQYNEQFF	TGCGCCAGCAGTTACGGACTAGCGCAATACAATGAGCAGTTCTTC	TRBV5-1	NA	TRBJ2-1	TRBD2
CASSHSREQYF	TGTGCCAGCAGTCACAGCCGCGAGCAGTACTTC	TRBV14	NA	TRBJ2-7	NA
CASSDGAFYEQYF	TGTGCCAGCAGTGACGGAGCGTTCTACGAGCAGTACTTC	TRBV6-1	NA	TRBJ2-7	NA
CASSPDGRGPQHF	TGTGCCAGCAGCCCCGACGGGAGGGGGCCCCAGCATTTT	TRBV2	NA	TRBJ1-5	NA
CASSLHPTGMSGYTF	TGTGCCAGCAGTTTACACCCCACAGGGATGAGTGGCTACACCTTC	TRBV28	NA	TRBJ1-2	NA
CASSLLSGSGNTIYF	TGTGCCAGCAGCTTATTAAGTGGATCTGGAAACACCATATATTTT	TRBV11-2	NA	TRBJ1-3	NA